The rows below give T cell receptor beta chains drawn from one sample of a study of cytomegalovirus exposure and HLA in healthy donors. This table comes from immunoSEQ multiplex PCR, and its TCRdb copy is limited to in-frame clones, with some not included. This table holds about 67,000 clones. The sequenced sample consisted of PBMCs. Receptors were obtained from a boy aged 5-17 years in good health and CMV-seronegative. Each CDR3 is given with its conserved first and last residue. The order of the fields is J gene, V gene, D gene, CDR3 DNA, CDR3 protein. The D gene is left open where the match is weak.

>TRBJ2-3|TRBV5-1|-
TGCGCCAGCAGTACTAACACAGATACGCAGTATTTT
CASSTNTDTQYF
>TRBJ2-2|TRBV27|TRBD2
TGTGCCAGCAGTTTCCTTGGGAGCGGGGGCACCGGGGAGCTGTTTTTT
CASSFLGSGGTGELFF
>TRBJ2-7|TRBV5-4|TRBD1
TGTGCCAGCAGCTTGGGACAGGGGGTCTCCTACGAGCAGTACTTC
CASSLGQGVSYEQYF
>TRBJ2-7|TRBV10-3|TRBD2
TGTGCCATCATGGGAGGGCGTGAGCAGTACTTC
CAIMGGREQYF
>TRBJ2-7|TRBV25-1|-
TGTGCCAGCAGTGAGGGGCCCGGGCAGTACTTC
CASSEGPGQYF
>TRBJ2-5|TRBV4-2|-
TGTGCCAGCAGCCAAGTTACGGGAGCAGAGACCCAGTACTTC
CASSQVTGAETQYF
>TRBJ2-5|TRBV10-3|-
TGTGCCATCAGTGAGTCGCCGCAGGCACAAGAGACCCAGTACTTC
CAISESPQAQETQYF
>TRBJ1-2|TRBV11-2|-
TGTGCCAGCAGCCCTCAATTGGGGGGGGAAGGCTACACCTTC
CASSPQLGGEGYTF
>TRBJ2-3|TRBV5-1|-
TGCGCCAGCAGCTTGGCCGCAGATACGCAGTATTTT
CASSLAADTQYF
>TRBJ1-4|TRBV7-9|TRBD1
TGTGCCAGCAGCCAACTAAGACAGGGGGCTAATGAAAAACTGTTTTTT
CASSQLRQGANEKLFF
>TRBJ2-1|TRBV30|TRBD2
TGTGCCTGGTTTACATCTAGCGGGGACTACAATGAGCAGTTCTTC
CAWFTSSGDYNEQFF
>TRBJ2-7|TRBV19|TRBD1
TGTGCCAGTACCCCCGGGACAGGGGGCTCCTACGAGCAGTACTTC
CASTPGTGGSYEQYF
>TRBJ1-1|TRBV11-3|TRBD1
TGTGCCAGCAGCAAAGGGACAGGGAACACTGAAGCTTTCTTT
CASSKGTGNTEAFF
>TRBJ2-7|TRBV14|-
TGTGCCAGCAGCCAAGATTATAGTGGCGAGCAGTACTTC
CASSQDYSGEQYF
>TRBJ1-5|TRBV19|TRBD1
TGTGCCAGTATGGGGGCAGGGGGAAACAATCAGCCCCAGCATTTT
CASMGAGGNNQPQHF
>TRBJ1-1|TRBV11-3|-
TGTGCCAGCAGCTCAGGGCCCACTGAAGCTTTCTTT
CASSSGPTEAFF
>TRBJ1-5|TRBV30|-
TGTGCCTGGGCAGGCGCCGGACAGCCCCAGCATTTT
CAWAGAGQPQHF
>TRBJ1-4|TRBV4-1|-
TGCGCCAGCAGCCAAGTTTGGCCCGGGGTCCGGGAAAAACTGTTTTTT
CASSQVWPGVREKLFF
>TRBJ1-6|TRBV10-1|TRBD1
TGCGCCAGCAGTAAACAGGGGCGGAATTCACCCCTCCACTTT
CASSKQGRNSPLHF
>TRBJ2-1|TRBV6-6|-
TGTGCCAGCAGTTACGGGAGAGGGGGAACCTACAATGAGCAGTTCTTC
CASSYGRGGTYNEQFF
>TRBJ1-1|TRBV6-5|-
TGTGCCAGCAGTTACCCGGACAGCAACACTGAAGCTTTCTTT
CASSYPDSNTEAFF
>TRBJ1-3|TRBV14|-
TGTGCCAGCAGCATCGACACCGCTGGAAACACCATATATTTT
CASSIDTAGNTIYF
>TRBJ1-5|TRBV6-5|-
TGTGCCAGCAGTTACTCCCATATACATAGCAATCAGCCCCAGCATTTT
CASSYSHIHSNQPQHF
>TRBJ1-2|TRBV30|-
TGTGCCTGGGAACGGGGGGACTATGGCTACACCTTC
CAWERGDYGYTF
>TRBJ2-7|TRBV30|TRBD1
TGTGCCTCCCCGAGGGACAGCTCCTACGAGCAGTACTTC
CASPRDSSYEQYF
>TRBJ1-1|TRBV2|-
TGTGCCAGCAGTGGTAGGCAGGCGACCACTGAAGCTTTCTTT
CASSGRQATTEAFF
>TRBJ1-4|TRBV11-1|TRBD1
TGTGCCAGCAGCGGCCCGGGACAGGGCTTGCGAAAACTGTTTTTT
CASSGPGQGLRKLFF
>TRBJ2-7|TRBV19|TRBD1
TGTGCCAGTAGTATTGAAGAAGGGGGCACCTACGAGCAGTACTTC
CASSIEEGGTYEQYF
>TRBJ1-2|TRBV7-2|TRBD1
TGTGCCAGCAGCTTAGTTTCTGGACAGGGGGTGGGAGGCTACACCTTC
CASSLVSGQGVGGYTF
>TRBJ2-2|TRBV27|-
TGTGCCAGCAGTTTGAGTGTAGGCGGCGGGGAGCTGTTTTTT
CASSLSVGGGELFF
>TRBJ2-7|TRBV4-3|-
TGCGCCAGCAGCCACCAGGGTTCCTACGAGCAGTACTTC
CASSHQGSYEQYF
>TRBJ1-2|TRBV19|-
TGTGCCACTAAATGGGGGGGCAACTATGGCTACACCTTC
CATKWGGNYGYTF
>TRBJ1-1|TRBV4-1|-
TGCGCCAGCAGCCAAGAGGGTTCTGGGACACTGAACACTGAAGCTTTCTTT
CASSQEGSGTLNTEAFF
>TRBJ2-1|TRBV13|-
TGTGCCAGCAGCCGAGAACGTGAGCAGTTCTTC
CASSREREQFF
>TRBJ2-7|TRBV5-1|TRBD1
TGCGCCAGCAGCTCTAACCCAAGCGACAGGGCGAGGCTCTACGAGCAGTACTTC
CASSSNPSDRARLYEQYF
>TRBJ1-1|TRBV30|-
TGTGCCTGGAGTGTACAGGAGAACACTGAAGCTTTCTTT
CAWSVQENTEAFF
>TRBJ1-2|TRBV27|-
TGTGCCAGCAGTTTGGTAGGGGGTATTGGCTACACCTTC
CASSLVGGIGYTF
>TRBJ2-7|TRBV29-1|TRBD1
TGCAGCGTTGGGACAGGGGCGAGCTCCTACGAGCAGTACTTC
CSVGTGASSYEQYF
>TRBJ2-2|TRBV13|-
TGTGCCAGCAGCCTGTACTTGGCCGGGGAGCTGTTTTTT
CASSLYLAGELFF
>TRBJ2-7|TRBV19|TRBD1
TGTGCCAGTACCTATTCCGGGACAGGGTACGAGCAGTACTTC
CASTYSGTGYEQYF
>TRBJ2-7|TRBV6-1|TRBD1
TGTGCCAGCGAGGACAGGGGACCCACCTACGAGCAGTACTTC
CASEDRGPTYEQYF
>TRBJ2-7|TRBV6-1|TRBD1
TGTGCCAGCAGTGCCTGGACAGGGGCCCTCTCCTACGAGCAGTACTTC
CASSAWTGALSYEQYF
>TRBJ1-6|TRBV7-9|-
TGTGCCAGCAGCCTGACAGCCTATAATTCACCCCTCCACTTT
CASSLTAYNSPLHF
>TRBJ2-3|TRBV9|TRBD2
TGTGCCAGCAGCGCCGGGGGGGGCCTTTTGGCAGATACGCAGTATTTT
CASSAGGGLLADTQYF